These 29 T cell receptor beta chains were all obtained from the same sample, sequenced in a study of cytomegalovirus exposure and HLA in healthy donors. Both 60 Vbeta primers and 13 Jbeta primers went into the PCR. The protocol was immunoSEQ multiplex PCR, while the TCRdb copy is restricted to in-frame clones and leaves out a portion. The data show 150,000 to 200,000 clones, 60% to 80% seen once. Material for sequencing was PBMCs. Every receptor here comes from a middle-aged woman in good health and CMV-seropositive.

The rearrangement uses TRBV6-1 and TRBJ2-7, with TRBD2 as a possible D gene (5 bases). With 6 bases removed from V and 6 bases from J, the gap between germline ends came to 12 bases. Per the germline V gene, CDR1 is MNHNS and CDR2 is SASEGT. This CDR3 region has 12 residues. CDR3 sequence reads: CASSGLTREQYF. The CDR3 DNA reads TGTGCCAGCAGCGGACTCACCCGCGAGCAGTACTTC.

This clone is a singleton in its sample. The chain joins TRBV6-5 to TRBJ2-5; tentatively, D is TRBD2 (5 bases). V was clipped by 0 bases and J by 5 bases, with 10 bases between them. CDR1 is MNHEY, CDR2 SVGAGI, per germline. The length of the CDR3 is 14 residues. This CDR3 reads CASSYSEGSETQYF. Written as DNA, the CDR3 is TGTGCCAGCAGTTACTCAGAGGGTTCTGAGACCCAGTACTTC.

The rearrangement joins TRBV2 to TRBJ2-7; 8 positions match TRBD1. Germline CDR1 SNHLY, CDR2 FYNNEI. The CDR3 runs 14 residues. V lost 5 bases to trimming and J lost 2 bases; unmatched junction nucleotides: 5. The CDR3 region is CASSLGQVPYEQYF. In DNA, the CDR3 is TGTGCCAGCAGTTTGGGACAGGTACCCTACGAGCAGTACTTC. Full variable domain (missing parts from reference TRBV2 and TRBJ2-7): EPEVTQTPSHQVTQMGQEVILRCVPISNHLYFYWYRQILGQKVEFLVSFYNNEISEKSEIFDDQFSVERPDGSNFTLKIRSTKLEDSAMYFCASSLGQVPYEQYFGPGTRLTVT.

The chain carries TRBV4-1 and TRBJ2-1; TRBD2 might be the D (6 bases). Germline V gene sequence: CDR1 MGHRA, CDR2 YSYEKL. Between the trimmed V and J ends, which lost 1 base and 4 bases, there was a span of 14 bases. This CDR3 comprises 16 residues. Written as DNA, the CDR3 is TGCGCCAGCAGCCAAGGAACGGGGGAACCATACAATGAGCAGTTCTTC. Translating gives CASSQGTGEPYNEQFF.

The chain carries TRBV6-1 and TRBJ2-7, with 14 nucleotides matching TRBD2. V lost 7 bases, J lost 5 bases, and 7 bases stayed unmatched. CDR1 MNHNS and CDR2 SASEGT come from the germline V gene. The CDR3 has 15 residues. DNA for the CDR3: TGTGCCAGCACCCGGGGACTAGCGGGAGTCAACGAGCAGTACTTC. Amino acids: CASTRGLAGVNEQYF.

The V call is TRBV4-2, the J call TRBJ2-3; TRBD2 is a possible D gene (5 bases). The CDR3 totals 15 residues. V lost 0 bases, J lost 3 bases, and 10 bases lay in between. Germline V CDR1 and CDR2: LGHNA, YNFKEQ. For the CDR3, the DNA is TGTGCCAGCAGCCAAGAGGCGAGGGTTACAGATACGCAGTATTTT. Encoded protein: CASSQEARVTDTQYF.

About this clone itself: Additional DNA sequences in this sample encode the identical CDR3. The rearrangement links TRBV7-9 to TRBJ2-7; a possible D gene is TRBD1 (6 bases). Trimming stripped 5 bases from V and 4 bases from J, with 9 bases between. The CDR3 is 12 amino acids. Germline V lookup: CDR1 SEHNR, CDR2 FQNEAQ (reference sequence). CDR3 bases: TGTGCCAGCAGCGAACAGGGTTACGAGCAGTACTTC. As protein: CASSEQGYEQYF.

The chain uses TRBV28 and TRBJ1-1, with a tentative D call TRBD1 (6 bases). Germline V gives CDR1 MDHEN, CDR2 SYDVKM. This CDR3 has 13 residues. Trimming removed 5 bases from V and 1 base from J, with 8 bases in between. CDR3 region: CASSQGKNTEAFF. CDR3 coding DNA: TGTGCCAGCAGTCAGGGGAAGAACACTGAAGCTTTCTTT.

This clone was observed a few times. The chain couples TRBV10-3 to TRBJ2-7; 11 bases map to TRBD1. The CDR3 extends over 20 amino acids. The V gene's germline CDR1 is ENHRY and CDR2 SYGVKD. The ends lost 6 bases at V and 2 bases at J; junction bases unmatched: 21. DNA of the CDR3: TGTGCCATCAGGCCGGGACAGGGGGTACGAGGTGGTAGTGGGGCCTACGAGCAGTACTTC. Translating gives CAIRPGQGVRGGSGAYEQYF.

This clone has just one count. The V gene is TRBV23-1, the J gene TRBJ1-2; D gene unclear. TRBV23-1 is classed as an ORF, of uncertain function. The length of the CDR3 is 14 residues. Trimming pared 8 bases from V and 14 bases from J, leaving 27 bases between. As DNA, the CDR3 is TGCGCCAGCCCGTCACCCCGGTCGACGGGTCGGCGAACCTTC. Its protein product is CASPSPRSTGRRTF.

CDR3 coding DNA: TGTGCCAGCAGTAATCAGGGTGGGAACACTGAAGCTTTCTTT. Its protein product is CASSNQGGNTEAFF. The V call is TRBV2, the J call TRBJ1-1, with D perhaps matching TRBD1 (5 bases). CDR3 size: 14 residues. The germline V gene has CDR1 SNHLY and CDR2 FYNNEI. Between the trimmed V and J ends, which lost 5 bases and 1 base, there was a span of 11 bases.

This clone was seen only once. This chain connects TRBV5-1 to TRBJ2-3; D is perhaps TRBD2 (6 bases). V dropped 2 bases and J dropped 2 bases, with 15 bases sitting between them. The CDR3 consists of 16 residues. Germline V gene sequence: CDR1 SGHRS, CDR2 YFSETQ. The CDR3 DNA follows: TGCGCCAGCAGCTTACTTAGCGGAACGTTCACAGATACGCAGTATTTT. Its translation is CASSLLSGTFTDTQYF.

This clone has just a few counts. This chain joins TRBV29-1 and TRBJ2-7; perhaps TRBD1 as D (6 bases). V was trimmed by 7 bases and J by 1 base, leaving 14 bases between them. The CDR3 loop spans 13 amino acids. Germline loops: CDR1 SQVTM, CDR2 ANQGSEA. The CDR3 DNA reads TGCAGCGCCACGGGACAAATTTCCTACGAGCAGTACTTC. Amino acids: CSATGQISYEQYF.

Only a few counts were recorded for this clone. This sequence joins TRBV19 and TRBJ2-7, with 7 bases identical to TRBD2. CDR1 and CDR2 from the germline V gene are LNHDA and SQIVND (reference sequence). This CDR3 region has 15 residues. Trimming took 6 bases from V and 0 from J; bases not matched to a gene: 8. As DNA, the CDR3 is TGTGCCAGTAGCCCACTGGGGAGGGGCTCCTACGAGCAGTACTTC. Protein product: CASSPLGRGSYEQYF.

CDR3 DNA: TGCAGCGCATCAGGCCGGGACAGGGTCCCAGATACGCAGTATTTT. Protein sequence: CSASGRDRVPDTQYF. This chain connects TRBV29-1 to TRBJ2-3; the match to TRBD1 covers 9 bases. The CDR3 has 15 amino acids. CDR1 and CDR2 (germline): SQVTM, ANQGSEA. Trimming at V came to 7 bases and at J to 4 bases, leaving 12 bases not matched to a gene.

Concerning this clone itself: Mismatch with germline at one junction end may stem from a read error. The V gene is TRBV2, the J gene TRBJ2-3; 9 nucleotides line up with TRBD2. Germline CDR1 SNHLY, CDR2 FYNNEI. This CDR3 is 16 amino acids long. CDR3 amino acids: CANSEGGLAGTDTQYF. DNA for the CDR3: TGTGCCAACAGTGAAGGGGGACTAGCTGGGACAGATACGCAGTATTTT.

Worth noting for this clone: Other DNA variants within this sample encode the same CDR3. The rearrangement uses TRBV28 and TRBJ2-7, with 8 nucleotides matching TRBD2. The CDR3 contains 14 residues. With 5 bases clipped from V and 6 bases from J, the junction kept 9 bases outside the gene matches. CDR1 and CDR2 from the germline V gene are MDHEN and SYDVKM. As DNA, the CDR3 is TGTGCCAGCAGTACCAGCGGGAGAGGAGGCGAGCAGTACTTC. This encodes CASSTSGRGGEQYF.

The chain recombines TRBV28 with TRBJ1-6; D is uncertain. The germline V and J ends were trimmed by 5 bases and 9 bases, with 20 bases remaining between them. The germline gives CDR1 MDHEN, CDR2 SYDVKM. The CDR3 loop spans 16 amino acids. The CDR3 DNA sequence: TGTGCCAGCAGTCCCCCGGGTTTGAGGGCAGGTTCACCCCTCCACTTT. It yields the protein CASSPPGLRAGSPLHF. The whole variable domain, filled in from reference TRBV28 and TRBJ1-6, reads DVKVTQSSRYLVKRTGEKVFLECVQDMDHENMFWYRQDPGLGLRLIYFSYDVKMKEKGDIPEGYSVSREKKERFSLILESASTNQTSMYLCASSPPGLRAGSPLHFGNGTRLTVT.

In DNA, the CDR3 is TGTGCCAGCACTCCAAGGGGTTCACCCCTCCACTTT. Its translation is CASTPRGSPLHF. The gene calls are TRBV6-5 and TRBJ1-6; weak D call: TRBD1 (5 bases). Germline assignment: CDR1 MNHEY and CDR2 SVGAGI. The CDR3 consists of 12 residues. V lost 7 bases to trimming and J lost 9 bases, with 10 bases between them.

J is TRBJ1-1 and V is TRBV7-9; TRBD1 matches 7 bases. V was clipped by 1 base and J by 7 bases; unmatched bases: 3. This CDR3 region has 13 residues. Germline lookup yields CDR1 SEHNR and CDR2 FQNEAQ (reference sequence). The CDR3 DNA reads TGTGCCAGCAGCTTAGGACAGGGTATTGAAGCTTTCTTT. Residues: CASSLGQGIEAFF.

The V and J genes are TRBV28 and TRBJ2-3; 11 bases match TRBD1. V shed 4 bases, J shed 4 bases, and the junction held 10 bases outside the gene matches. This CDR3 is 17 amino acids long. Germline V gene sequence: CDR1 MDHEN, CDR2 SYDVKM. The CDR3 reads CASSSSRDRGMSDTQYF. The CDR3 DNA follows: TGTGCCAGCAGTTCGTCCCGGGACAGGGGGATGTCAGATACGCAGTATTTT.

This clone was counted a single time. The chain recombines TRBV5-4 with TRBJ2-7; TRBD2 matches 14 bases. V lost 4 bases to trimming and J lost 6 bases; unmatched junction nucleotides: 9. Germline values: CDR1 SGHNT, CDR2 YYREEE (reference sequence). The CDR3 runs to 16 residues. The CDR3 nucleotides read TGTGCCAGCAGCCCACGTCAGGGACTAGCGGGAGTCGAGCAGTACTTC. Encoded protein: CASSPRQGLAGVEQYF.

This clone was seen more than once but under ten times. The rearrangement links TRBV5-1 to TRBJ2-7, with TRBD1 matching 9 bases. This CDR3 spans 14 amino acids. V dropped 2 bases and J dropped 5; count of bases not matched to a gene: 5. Looked up from germline, CDR1 is SGHRS and CDR2 is YFSETQ. The CDR3 loop reads CASSFGTGSNEQYF. In DNA, the CDR3 is TGCGCCAGCAGCTTCGGGACAGGGTCTAACGAGCAGTACTTC.

This clone was detected only a few times. The chain has TRBV6-7 and TRBJ2-2; the match to TRBD1 covers 10 bases. TRBV6-7 is identified as an open reading frame with a role that is uncertain. This CDR3 has 15 residues. Unmatched junction bases numbered 3, after V lost 5 bases and J lost 3 bases. The CDR3 DNA reads TGTGCCAGCAGTAGACAGGGGGCGCACACCGGGGAGCTGTTTTTT. Its translation: CASSRQGAHTGELFF.

This clone was detected a few times. V gene TRBV19 combines with J gene TRBJ1-5; weak D call: TRBD1 (5 bases). CDR1 LNHDA and CDR2 SQIVND come from the germline V gene (reference sequence). The length of the CDR3 is 14 residues. Trimming took off 6 bases at V and 4 bases at J, with 13 bases between the two ends. The CDR3 loop is CASRTWSGNQPQHF. CDR3 sequence (DNA): TGTGCCAGTAGAACATGGTCAGGGAATCAGCCCCAGCATTTT.

This chain joins TRBV10-2 and TRBJ1-1; D ambiguous. Trimming took off 7 bases at V and 0 bases at J, with 12 bases between the two ends. The germline V gene encodes CDR1 WSHSY and CDR2 SAAADI. There are 14 residues in the CDR3. The CDR3 protein is CASKEGNMNTEAFF. As DNA, the CDR3 is TGCGCCAGCAAGGAGGGCAACATGAACACTGAAGCTTTCTTT.

The rearrangement uses TRBV2 and TRBJ2-1; TRBD2 matches at 12 bases. The CDR3 runs 15 residues. V shed 7 bases, J shed 3 bases, and the junction held 4 bases outside the gene matches. CDR1 is SNHLY, CDR2 FYNNEI, per germline. CDR3 in amino acids: CASTMGLAGYNEQFF. In DNA, the CDR3 is TGTGCCAGCACCATGGGACTAGCGGGCTACAATGAGCAGTTCTTC.

The chain is built from TRBV28 and TRBJ2-7, with a weak D call TRBD1 (5 bases). V was cut by 6 bases and J by 4 bases, with 13 bases left in between. This CDR3 comprises 13 residues. Germline CDR1 MDHEN, CDR2 SYDVKM. The CDR3 DNA is TGTGCCAGCAGCTCGTGGGGCAGTTACGAGCAGTACTTC. Protein: CASSSWGSYEQYF.

V is TRBV30 and J is TRBJ1-5, with 7 bases aligning to TRBD1. The trim removed 5 bases at V and 4 bases at J, leaving 5 bases unmatched. Germline loops: CDR1 GTSNPN, CDR2 SVGIG (reference sequence). The CDR3 covers 13 residues. This CDR3 reads CAWARGPNQPQHF. DNA of the CDR3: TGTGCCTGGGCTAGGGGGCCAAATCAGCCCCAGCATTTT.